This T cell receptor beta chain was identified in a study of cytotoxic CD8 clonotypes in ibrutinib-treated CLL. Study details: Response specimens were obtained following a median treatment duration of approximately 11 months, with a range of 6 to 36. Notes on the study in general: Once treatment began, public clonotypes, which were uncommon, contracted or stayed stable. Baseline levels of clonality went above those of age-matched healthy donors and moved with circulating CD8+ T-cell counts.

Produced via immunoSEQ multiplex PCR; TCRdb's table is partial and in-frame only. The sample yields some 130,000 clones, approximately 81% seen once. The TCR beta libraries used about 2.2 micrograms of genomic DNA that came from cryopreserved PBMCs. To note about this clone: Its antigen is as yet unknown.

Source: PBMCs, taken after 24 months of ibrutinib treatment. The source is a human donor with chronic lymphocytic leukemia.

CDR3 coding DNA: TGTGCCAGCAGTATACAAGAGACCCAGTACTTC. It specifies CASSIQETQYF. V is TRBV2 and J is TRBJ2-5; D unresolved. Germline V lookup: CDR1 SNHLY, CDR2 FYNNEI. The V end was cut by 5 bases, the J end by 2 bases, with 3 bases between. CDR3 length: 11 residues.